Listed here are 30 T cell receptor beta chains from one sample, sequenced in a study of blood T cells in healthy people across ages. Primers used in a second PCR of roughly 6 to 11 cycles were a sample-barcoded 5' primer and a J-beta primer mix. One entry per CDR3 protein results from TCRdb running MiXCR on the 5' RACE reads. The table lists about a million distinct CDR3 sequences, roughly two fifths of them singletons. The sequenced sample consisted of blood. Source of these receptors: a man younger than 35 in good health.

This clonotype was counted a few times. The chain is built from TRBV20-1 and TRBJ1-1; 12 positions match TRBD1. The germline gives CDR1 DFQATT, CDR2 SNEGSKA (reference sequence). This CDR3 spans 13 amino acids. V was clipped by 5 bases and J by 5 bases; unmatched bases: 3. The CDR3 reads CSAGTGGYTEAFF. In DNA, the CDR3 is TGCAGTGCTGGGACAGGGGGCTATACTGAAGCTTTCTTT.

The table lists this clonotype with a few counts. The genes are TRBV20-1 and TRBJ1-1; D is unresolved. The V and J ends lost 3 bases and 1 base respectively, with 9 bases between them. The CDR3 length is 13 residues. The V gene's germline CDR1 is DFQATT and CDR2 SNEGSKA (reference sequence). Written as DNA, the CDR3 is TGCAGTGCTAGTGGGCGGGGGAACACTGAAGCTTTCTTT. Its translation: CSASGRGNTEAFF.

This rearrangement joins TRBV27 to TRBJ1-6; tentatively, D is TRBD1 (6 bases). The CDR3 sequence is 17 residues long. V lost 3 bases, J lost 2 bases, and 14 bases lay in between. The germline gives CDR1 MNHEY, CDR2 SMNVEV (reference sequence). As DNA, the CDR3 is TGTGCCAGCAGTTTCCTGACAGGTGGCGCCTATAATTCACCCCTCCACTTT. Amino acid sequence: CASSFLTGGAYNSPLHF.

CDR3 bases: TGCAGCGTTGATCACAGCGAGGCGGACTATGGCTACACCTTC. Protein product: CSVDHSEADYGYTF. The J gene is TRBJ1-2, the V gene TRBV29-1; D not resolved. CDR1 and CDR2 (germline): SQVTM, ANQGSEA. The CDR3 covers 14 residues. V lost 3 bases and J lost 3, with 14 bases in between.

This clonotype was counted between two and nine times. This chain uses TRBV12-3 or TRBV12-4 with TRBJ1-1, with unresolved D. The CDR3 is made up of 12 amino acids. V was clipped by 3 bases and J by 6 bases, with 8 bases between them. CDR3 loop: CASSFSRPEAFF. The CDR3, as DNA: TGTGCCAGCAGTTTCTCCCGGCCTGAAGCTTTCTTT.

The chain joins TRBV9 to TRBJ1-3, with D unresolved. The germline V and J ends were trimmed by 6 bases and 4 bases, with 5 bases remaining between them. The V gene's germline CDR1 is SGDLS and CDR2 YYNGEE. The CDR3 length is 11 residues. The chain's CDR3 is CASKGGNTIYF. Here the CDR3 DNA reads TGTGCCAGCAAGGGAGGAAACACCATATATTTT. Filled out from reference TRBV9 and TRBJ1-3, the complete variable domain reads DSGVTQTPKHLITATGQRVTLRCSPRSGDLSVYWYQQSLDQGLQFLIQYYNGEERAKGNILERFSAQQFPDLHSELNLSSLELGDSALYFCASKGGNTIYFGEGSWLTVV.

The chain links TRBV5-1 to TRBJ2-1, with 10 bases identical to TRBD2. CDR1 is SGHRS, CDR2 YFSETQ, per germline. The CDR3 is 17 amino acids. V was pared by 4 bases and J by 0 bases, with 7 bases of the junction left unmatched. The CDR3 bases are TGCGCCAGCAGCACACTAGCGGGGTTCAGCTCCTACAATGAGCAGTTCTTC. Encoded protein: CASSTLAGFSSYNEQFF.

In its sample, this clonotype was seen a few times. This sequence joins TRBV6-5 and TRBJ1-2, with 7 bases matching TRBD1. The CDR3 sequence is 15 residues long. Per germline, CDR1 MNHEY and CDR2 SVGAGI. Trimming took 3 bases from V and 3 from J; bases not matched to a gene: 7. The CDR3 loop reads CASSYTGEKDYGYTF. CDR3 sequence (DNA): TGTGCCAGCAGTTATACAGGGGAAAAAGACTATGGCTACACCTTC.

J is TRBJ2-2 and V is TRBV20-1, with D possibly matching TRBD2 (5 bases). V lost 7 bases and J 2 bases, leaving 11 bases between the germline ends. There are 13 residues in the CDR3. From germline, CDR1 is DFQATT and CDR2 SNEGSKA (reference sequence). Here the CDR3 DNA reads TGCAGTGGTAGGACTGGAAACACCGGGGAGCTGTTTTTT. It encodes CSGRTGNTGELFF.

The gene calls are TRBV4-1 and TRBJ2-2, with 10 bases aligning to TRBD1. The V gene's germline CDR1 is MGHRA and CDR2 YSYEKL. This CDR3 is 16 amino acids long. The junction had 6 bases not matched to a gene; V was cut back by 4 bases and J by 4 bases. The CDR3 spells CASSLGQGLSTGELFF. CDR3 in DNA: TGCGCCAGCAGCCTGGGACAGGGGTTAAGCACCGGGGAGCTGTTTTTT.

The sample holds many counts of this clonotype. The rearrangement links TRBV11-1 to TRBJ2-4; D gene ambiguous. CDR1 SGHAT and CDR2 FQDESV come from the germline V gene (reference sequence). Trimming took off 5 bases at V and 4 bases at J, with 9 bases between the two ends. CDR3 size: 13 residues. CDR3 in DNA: TGTGCCAGCAGCGTGGACGGTAAAAACATTCAGTACTTC. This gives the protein CASSVDGKNIQYF.

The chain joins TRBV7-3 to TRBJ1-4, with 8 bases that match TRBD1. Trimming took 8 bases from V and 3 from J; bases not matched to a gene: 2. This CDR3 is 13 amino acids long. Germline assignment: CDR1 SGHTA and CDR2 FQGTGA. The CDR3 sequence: CASWTGPNEKLFF. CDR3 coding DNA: TGTGCCAGCTGGACAGGGCCTAATGAAAAACTGTTTTTT. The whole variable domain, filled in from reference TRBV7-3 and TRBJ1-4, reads GAGVSQTPSNKVTEKGKYVELRCDPISGHTALYWYRQSLGQGPEFLIYFQGTGAADDSGLPNDRFFAVRPEGSVSTLKIQRTERGDSAVYLCASWTGPNEKLFFGSGTQLSVL.

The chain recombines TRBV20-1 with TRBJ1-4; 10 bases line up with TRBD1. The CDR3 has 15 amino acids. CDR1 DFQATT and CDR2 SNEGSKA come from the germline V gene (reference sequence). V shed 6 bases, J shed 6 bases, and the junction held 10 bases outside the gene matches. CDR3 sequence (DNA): TGCAGTGCAAGACCTACCGGGACAGGGGATGAAAAACTGTTTTTT. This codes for CSARPTGTGDEKLFF.

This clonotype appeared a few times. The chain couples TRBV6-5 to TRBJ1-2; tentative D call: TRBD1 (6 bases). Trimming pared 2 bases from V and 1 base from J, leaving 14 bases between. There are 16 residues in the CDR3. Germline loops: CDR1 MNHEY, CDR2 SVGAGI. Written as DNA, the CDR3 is TGTGCCAGCAGTTACCATTCAGGGGATTTTAACTATGGCTACACCTTC. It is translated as CASSYHSGDFNYGYTF.

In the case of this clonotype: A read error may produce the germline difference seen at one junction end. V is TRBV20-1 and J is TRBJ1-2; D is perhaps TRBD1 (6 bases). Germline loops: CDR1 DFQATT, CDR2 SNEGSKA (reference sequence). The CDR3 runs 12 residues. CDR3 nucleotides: TGCAGTGCTAGTACAGGGAGGGCGGGCTGCACCTTC. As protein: CSASTGRAGCTF.

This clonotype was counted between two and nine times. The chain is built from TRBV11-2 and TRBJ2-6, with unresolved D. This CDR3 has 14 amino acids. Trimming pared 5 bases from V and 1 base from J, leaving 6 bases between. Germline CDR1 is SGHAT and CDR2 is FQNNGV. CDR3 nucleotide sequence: TGTGCCAGCAGCCAGATTTCTGGGGCCAACGTCCTGACTTTC. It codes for CASSQISGANVLTF.

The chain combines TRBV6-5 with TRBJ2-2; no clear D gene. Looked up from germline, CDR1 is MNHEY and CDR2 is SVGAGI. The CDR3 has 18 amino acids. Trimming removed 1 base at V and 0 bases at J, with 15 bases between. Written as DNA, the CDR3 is TGTGCCAGCAGTTACTTCCGACAAACGTTCGCGAACACCGGGGAGCTGTTTTTT. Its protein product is CASSYFRQTFANTGELFF.

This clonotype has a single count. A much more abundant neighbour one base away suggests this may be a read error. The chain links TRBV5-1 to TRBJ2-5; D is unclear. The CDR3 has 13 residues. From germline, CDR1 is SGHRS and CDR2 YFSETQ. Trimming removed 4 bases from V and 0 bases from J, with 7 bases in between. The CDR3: CASSAPDQETQYF. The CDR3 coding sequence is TGCGCCAGCAGCGCCCCGGACCAAGAGACCCAGTACTTC.

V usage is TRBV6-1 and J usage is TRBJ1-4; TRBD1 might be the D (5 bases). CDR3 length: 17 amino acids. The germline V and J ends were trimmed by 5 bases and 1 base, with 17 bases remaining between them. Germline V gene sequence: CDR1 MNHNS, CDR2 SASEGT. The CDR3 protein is CASSPVGGLGTNEKLFF. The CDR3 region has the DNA TGTGCCAGCAGTCCAGTCGGGGGTCTCGGAACTAATGAAAAACTGTTTTTT.

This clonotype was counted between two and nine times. The CDR3 sequence: CASSEQGAIQETQYF. CDR3 in DNA: TGTGCCAGCAGCGAACAGGGGGCAATCCAAGAGACCCAGTACTTC. The chain uses TRBV12-3 or TRBV12-4 and TRBJ2-5; 9 nucleotides match TRBD1. Trimming removed 6 bases from V and 1 base from J; junction bases left unmatched: 6. This CDR3 region has 15 residues.

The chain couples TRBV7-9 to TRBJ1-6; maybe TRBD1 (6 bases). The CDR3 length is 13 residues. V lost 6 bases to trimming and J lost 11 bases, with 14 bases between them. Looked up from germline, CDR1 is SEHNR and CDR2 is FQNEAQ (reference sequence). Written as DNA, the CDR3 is TGTGCCAGCAGGCGGGACACCTATCCACCCCTCCACTTT. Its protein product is CASRRDTYPPLHF.

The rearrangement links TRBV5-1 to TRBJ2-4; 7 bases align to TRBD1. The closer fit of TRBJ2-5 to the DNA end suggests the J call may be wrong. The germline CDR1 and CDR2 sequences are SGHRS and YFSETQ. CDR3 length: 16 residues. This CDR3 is CASSPGDRLLQETQYF. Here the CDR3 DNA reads TGCGCCAGCAGCCCCGGGGACAGATTACTTCAAGAGACCCAGTACTTC.

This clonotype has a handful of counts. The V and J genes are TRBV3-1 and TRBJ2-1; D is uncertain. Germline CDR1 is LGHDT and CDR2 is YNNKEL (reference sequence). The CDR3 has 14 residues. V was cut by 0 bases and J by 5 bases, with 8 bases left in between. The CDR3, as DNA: TGTGCCAGCAGCCAAGATGTAGGAGACAATGAGCAGTTCTTC. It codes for CASSQDVGDNEQFF.

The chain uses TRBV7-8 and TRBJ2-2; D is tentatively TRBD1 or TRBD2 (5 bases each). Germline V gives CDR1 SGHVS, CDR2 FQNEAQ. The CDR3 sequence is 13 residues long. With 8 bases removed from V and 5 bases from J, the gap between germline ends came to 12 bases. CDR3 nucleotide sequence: TGTGCCAGCCAAGGGACGGAAACCGGGGAGCTGTTTTTT. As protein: CASQGTETGELFF.

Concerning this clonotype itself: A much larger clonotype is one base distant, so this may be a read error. As DNA, the CDR3 is TGTGCCAGCAGCCCGGAGGGGAACACTGAAGCTTTCTTT. It translates to CASSPEGNTEAFF. The chain links TRBV5-6 to TRBJ1-1; no clear D gene. The V and J ends lost 4 bases and 1 base respectively, with 8 bases between them. The CDR3 runs to 13 residues. CDR1 and CDR2 (germline): SGHDT, YYEEEE.

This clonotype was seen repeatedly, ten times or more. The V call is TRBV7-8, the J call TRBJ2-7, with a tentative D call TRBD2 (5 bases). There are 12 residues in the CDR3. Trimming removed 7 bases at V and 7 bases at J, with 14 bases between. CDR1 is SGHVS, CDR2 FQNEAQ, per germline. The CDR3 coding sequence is TGTGCCAGCAACGGGGATACAAGTGAGCAGTACTTC. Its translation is CASNGDTSEQYF.

CDR3 sequence reads: CASSDRGLYNEQFF. The CDR3 nucleotides are TGTGCCAGCAGCGACAGGGGACTCTACAATGAGCAGTTCTTC. The chain links TRBV12-3 or TRBV12-4 to TRBJ2-1; 8 bases align to TRBD1. CDR3 length equals 14 residues. V shed 6 bases and J 3 bases; nucleotides not matched to a gene: 4.

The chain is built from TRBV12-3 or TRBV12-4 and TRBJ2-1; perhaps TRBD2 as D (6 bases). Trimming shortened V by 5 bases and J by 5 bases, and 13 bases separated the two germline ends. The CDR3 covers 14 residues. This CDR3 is CASSPGLQDNEQFF. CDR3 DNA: TGTGCCAGCAGTCCGGGACTCCAAGACAATGAGCAGTTCTTC.

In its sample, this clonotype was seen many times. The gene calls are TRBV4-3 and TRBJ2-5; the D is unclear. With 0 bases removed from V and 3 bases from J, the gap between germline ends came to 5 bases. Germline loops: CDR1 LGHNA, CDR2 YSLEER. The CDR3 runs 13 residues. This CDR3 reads CASSQDRKETQYF. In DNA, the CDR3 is TGCGCCAGCAGCCAAGACAGAAAAGAGACCCAGTACTTC.

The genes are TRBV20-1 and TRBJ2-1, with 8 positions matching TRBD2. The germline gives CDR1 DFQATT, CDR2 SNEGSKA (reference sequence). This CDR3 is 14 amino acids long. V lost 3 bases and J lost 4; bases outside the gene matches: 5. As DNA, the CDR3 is TGCAGTGCTAGCTATAGCGGGAAATACAATGAGCAGTTCTTC. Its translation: CSASYSGKYNEQFF.